This T cell receptor beta chain was identified in a study of T cells after yellow fever vaccination. Germline assignment: CDR1 LNHDA and CDR2 SQIVND (reference sequence). CDR3 length equals 15 residues. V lost 5 bases and J 4 bases, leaving 12 bases between the germline ends. Researchers made TCR cDNA using 5'RACE template switching, and this step added a universal primer site and UMIs. TCRdb analysed the 5' RACE reads with MiXCR anew, one entry per CDR3 protein. The profile covers approximately 600,000 distinct CDR3 sequences, with roughly 12% appearing a single time and about 16% taken by the ten largest.

The specimen was PBMCs, collected on the day of the yellow fever booster vaccination. The chain combines TRBV19 with TRBJ2-6; no firm D call. The TCR comes from a man aged 25 to 45 who received the YFV17D yellow fever vaccine. Written as DNA, the CDR3 is TGTGCCAGTAGTCCCTCTAGTCCCGGGGCCAACGTCCTGACTTTC. Encoded protein: CASSPSSPGANVLTF.